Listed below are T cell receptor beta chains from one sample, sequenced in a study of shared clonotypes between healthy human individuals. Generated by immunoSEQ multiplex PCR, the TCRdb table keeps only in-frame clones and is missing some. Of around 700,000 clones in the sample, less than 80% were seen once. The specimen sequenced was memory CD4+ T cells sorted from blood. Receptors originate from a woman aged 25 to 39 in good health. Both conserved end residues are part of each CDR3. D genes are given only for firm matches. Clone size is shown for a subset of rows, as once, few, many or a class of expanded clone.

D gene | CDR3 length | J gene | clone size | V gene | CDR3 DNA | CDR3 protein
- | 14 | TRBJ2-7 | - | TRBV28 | TGTGCCAGCAGACGACAGGCTACCTCCTACGAGCAGTACTTC | CASRRQATSYEQYF
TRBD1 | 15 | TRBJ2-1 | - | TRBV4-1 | TGCGCCAGCAGAGTTCGGACCCTAGGACAGGATGAGCAGTTCTTC | CASRVRTLGQDEQFF
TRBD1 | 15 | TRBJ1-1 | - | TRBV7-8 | TGTGCCAGCAGCCCACCGGACAGGGTGAACACTGAAGCTTTCTTT | CASSPPDRVNTEAFF
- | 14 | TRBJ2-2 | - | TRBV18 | TGTGCCAGCTCACCAATGAGGGGTGCCGGGGAGCTGTTTTTT | CASSPMRGAGELFF
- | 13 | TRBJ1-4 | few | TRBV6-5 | TGTGCCAGCAGATCCGGGGTAGGGGAAAAACTGTTTTTT | CASRSGVGEKLFF
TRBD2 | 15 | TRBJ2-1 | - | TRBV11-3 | TGTGCCAGCAGCCGAGGGACTAGCGGGAGGCAACAGCAGTTCTTC | CASSRGTSGRQQQFF
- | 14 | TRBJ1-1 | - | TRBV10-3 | TGTGCCATCCACGACAGCTACTCGAACACTGAAGCTTTCTTT | CAIHDSYSNTEAFF
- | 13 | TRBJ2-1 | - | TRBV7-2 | TGTGCCAGCAGCTTAGTGGTGGGACGCGAGCAGTTCTTC | CASSLVVGREQFF
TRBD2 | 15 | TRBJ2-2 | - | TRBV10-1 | TGCGCCAGCAGGCCGGGACTAGCAAACACCGGGGAGCTGTTTTTT | CASRPGLANTGELFF
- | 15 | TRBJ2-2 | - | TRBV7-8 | TGTGCCAGCAGCCCTGGCTCGGGGTTCCCCGGGGAGCTGTTTTTT | CASSPGSGFPGELFF
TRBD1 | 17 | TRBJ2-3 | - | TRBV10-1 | TGCGCCAGCAGTGAGAACCCCGGGACAGGGGGCGCAGATACGCAGTATTTT | CASSENPGTGGADTQYF
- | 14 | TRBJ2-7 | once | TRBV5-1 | TGCGCCAGCAGCTTGGCCGGGTCCGCCTACGAGCAGTACTTC | CASSLAGSAYEQYF
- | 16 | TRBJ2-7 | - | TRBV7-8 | TGTGCCAGCAGCTTAGACAGGGAAATGGGTTACTACGAGCAGTACTTC | CASSLDREMGYYEQYF
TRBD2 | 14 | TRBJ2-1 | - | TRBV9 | TGTGCCAGCAGCGTCACTAGCGGGAGCAATGAGCAGTTCTTC | CASSVTSGSNEQFF
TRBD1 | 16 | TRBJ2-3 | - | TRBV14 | TGTGCCAGCAGCCGCCGGACAGGGGTAGATTCGGATACGCAGTATTTT | CASSRRTGVDSDTQYF
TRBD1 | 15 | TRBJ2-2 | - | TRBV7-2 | TGTGCCAGCAGCATCCGGGACAGGGGGACCGGGGAGCTGTTTTTT | CASSIRDRGTGELFF
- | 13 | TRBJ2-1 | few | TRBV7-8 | TGTGCCAGCAGCTTAATCCTGCGGAATGAGCAGTTCTTC | CASSLILRNEQFF